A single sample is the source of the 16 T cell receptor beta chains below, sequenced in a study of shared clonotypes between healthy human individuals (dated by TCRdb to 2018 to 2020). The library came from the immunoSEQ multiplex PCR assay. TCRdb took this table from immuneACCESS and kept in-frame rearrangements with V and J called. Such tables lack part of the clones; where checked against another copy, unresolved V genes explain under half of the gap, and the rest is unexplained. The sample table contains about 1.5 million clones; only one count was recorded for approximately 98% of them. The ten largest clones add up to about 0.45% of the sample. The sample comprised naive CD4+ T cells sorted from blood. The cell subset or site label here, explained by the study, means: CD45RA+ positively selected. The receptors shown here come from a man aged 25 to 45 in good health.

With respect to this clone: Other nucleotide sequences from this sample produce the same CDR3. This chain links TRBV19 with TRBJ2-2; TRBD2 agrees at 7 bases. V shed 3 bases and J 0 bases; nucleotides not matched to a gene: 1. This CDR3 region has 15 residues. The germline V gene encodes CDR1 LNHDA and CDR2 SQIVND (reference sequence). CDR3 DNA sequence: TGTGCCAGTAGTATCGGACTAGCGAACACCGGGGAGCTGTTTTTT. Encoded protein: CASSIGLANTGELFF.

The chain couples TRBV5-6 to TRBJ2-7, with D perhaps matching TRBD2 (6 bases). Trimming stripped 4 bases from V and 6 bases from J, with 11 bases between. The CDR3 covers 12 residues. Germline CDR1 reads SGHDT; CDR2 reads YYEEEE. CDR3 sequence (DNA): TGTGCCAGCAGCCCGGCGGAGGGCGAGCAGTACTTC. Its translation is CASSPAEGEQYF.

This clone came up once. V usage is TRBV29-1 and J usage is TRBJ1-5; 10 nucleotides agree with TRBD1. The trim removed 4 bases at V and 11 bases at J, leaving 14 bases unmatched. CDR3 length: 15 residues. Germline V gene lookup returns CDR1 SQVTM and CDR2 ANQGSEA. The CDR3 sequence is CSVASETGGLGTQHF. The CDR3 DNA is TGCAGCGTTGCTTCAGAGACAGGGGGCTTAGGGACCCAGCATTTT.

The CDR3 is CASSRGDRREETQYF. CDR3 coding DNA: TGTGCCAGCAGCCGCGGGGACAGGCGAGAAGAGACCCAGTACTTC. V gene TRBV11-3 combines with J gene TRBJ2-5; 8 bases line up with TRBD1. Trimming removed 5 bases from V and 3 bases from J; junction bases left unmatched: 8. This CDR3 has 15 residues. CDR1 and CDR2 (germline): SGHNT, YENEEA.

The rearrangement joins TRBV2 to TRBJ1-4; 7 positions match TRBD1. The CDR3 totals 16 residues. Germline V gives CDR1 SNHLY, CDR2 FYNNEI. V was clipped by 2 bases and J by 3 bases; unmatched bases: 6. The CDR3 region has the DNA TGTGCCAGCAGTGAAAACAGGGGAAGGGCTAATGAAAAACTGTTTTTT. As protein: CASSENRGRANEKLFF.

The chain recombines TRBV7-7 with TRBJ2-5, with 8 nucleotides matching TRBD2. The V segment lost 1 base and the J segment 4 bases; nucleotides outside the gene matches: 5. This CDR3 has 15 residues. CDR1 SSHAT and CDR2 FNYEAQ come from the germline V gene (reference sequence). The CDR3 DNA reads TGTGCCAGCAGCTTAGGGGTAGCGGGAATAGAGACCCAGTACTTC. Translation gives CASSLGVAGIETQYF. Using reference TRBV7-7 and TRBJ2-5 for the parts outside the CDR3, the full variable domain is GAGVSQSPRYKVTKRGQDVTLRCDPISSHATLYWYQQALGQGPEFLTYFNYEAQPDKSGLPSDRFSAERPEGSISTLTIQRTEQRDSAMYRCASSLGVAGIETQYFGPGTRLLVL.

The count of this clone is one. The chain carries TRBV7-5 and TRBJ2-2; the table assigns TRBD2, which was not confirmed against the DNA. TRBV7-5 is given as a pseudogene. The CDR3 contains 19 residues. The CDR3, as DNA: TGTGTCAGAAGCTTAGTTACTGTTCGCCGGGGGTCGGTCACCGGGGAGCTGTTTTTT. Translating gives CVRSLVTVRRGSVTGELFF.

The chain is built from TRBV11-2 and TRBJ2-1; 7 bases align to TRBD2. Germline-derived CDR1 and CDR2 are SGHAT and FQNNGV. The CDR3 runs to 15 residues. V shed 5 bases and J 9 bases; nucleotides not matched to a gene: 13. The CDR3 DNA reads TGTGCCAGCAGCCGAAGTGGCGGGAGAGGGCCTGAGCAGTTCTTC. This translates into CASSRSGGRGPEQFF.

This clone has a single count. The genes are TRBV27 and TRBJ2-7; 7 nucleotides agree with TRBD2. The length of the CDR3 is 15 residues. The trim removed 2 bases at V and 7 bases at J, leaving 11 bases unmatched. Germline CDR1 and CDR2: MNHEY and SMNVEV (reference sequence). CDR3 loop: CASSLRLAGAGEQYF. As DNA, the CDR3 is TGTGCCAGCAGTTTACGACTAGCAGGTGCAGGGGAGCAGTACTTC.

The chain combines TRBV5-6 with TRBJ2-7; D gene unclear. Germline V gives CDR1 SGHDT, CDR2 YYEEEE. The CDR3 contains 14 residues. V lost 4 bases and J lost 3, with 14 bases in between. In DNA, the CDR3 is TGTGCCAGCAGCCGGGCTTCTGGGTACTACGAGCAGTACTTC. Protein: CASSRASGYYEQYF.

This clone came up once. CDR3 sequence: CASSLLRTGVADTQYF. In nucleotides, the CDR3 is TGTGCCAGCAGCTTGCTTCGGACAGGGGTTGCAGATACGCAGTATTTT. This sequence joins TRBV5-8 and TRBJ2-3; 9 bases map to TRBD1. Germline V lookup: CDR1 SGHTS, CDR2 YDEGEE. Trimming took 1 base from V and 4 from J; bases not matched to a gene: 7. This CDR3 spans 16 amino acids.

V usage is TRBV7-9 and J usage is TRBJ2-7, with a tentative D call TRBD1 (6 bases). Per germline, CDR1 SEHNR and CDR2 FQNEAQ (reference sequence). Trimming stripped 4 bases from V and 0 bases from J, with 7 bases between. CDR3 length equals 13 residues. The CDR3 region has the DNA TGTGCCAGCAGCTCGACAGGCTCCTACGAGCAGTACTTC. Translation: CASSSTGSYEQYF.

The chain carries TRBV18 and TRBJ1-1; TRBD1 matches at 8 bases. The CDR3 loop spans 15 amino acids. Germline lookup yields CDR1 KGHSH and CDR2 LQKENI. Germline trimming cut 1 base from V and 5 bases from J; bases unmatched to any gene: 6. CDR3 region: CASSPRKDRATEAFF. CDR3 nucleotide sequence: TGTGCCAGCTCACCACGAAAGGACAGGGCTACTGAAGCTTTCTTT.

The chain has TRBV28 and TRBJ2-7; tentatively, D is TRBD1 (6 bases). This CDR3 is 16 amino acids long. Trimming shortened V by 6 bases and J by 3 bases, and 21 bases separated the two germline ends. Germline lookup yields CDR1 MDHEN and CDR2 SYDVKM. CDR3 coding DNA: TGTGCCAGCAGACCCTGGGGGCAGGGGACGTACTACGAGCAGTACTTC. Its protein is CASRPWGQGTYYEQYF.

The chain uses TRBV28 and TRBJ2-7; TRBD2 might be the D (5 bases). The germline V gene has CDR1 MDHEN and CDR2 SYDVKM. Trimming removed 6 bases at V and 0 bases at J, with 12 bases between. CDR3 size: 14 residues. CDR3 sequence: CASRGATYSYEQYF. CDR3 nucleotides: TGTGCCAGCAGGGGAGCTACCTACTCCTACGAGCAGTACTTC.

Written as DNA, the CDR3 is TGTGCCAGCTCACCACCGGGACTAGCGGGAGCTGAGCAGTTCTTC. This translates into CASSPPGLAGAEQFF. This sequence joins TRBV18 and TRBJ2-1; TRBD2 matches 14 bases. Germline V gene data show CDR1 as KGHSH and CDR2 as LQKENI. V lost 0 bases and J lost 9; bases outside the gene matches: 1. This CDR3 spans 15 amino acids.